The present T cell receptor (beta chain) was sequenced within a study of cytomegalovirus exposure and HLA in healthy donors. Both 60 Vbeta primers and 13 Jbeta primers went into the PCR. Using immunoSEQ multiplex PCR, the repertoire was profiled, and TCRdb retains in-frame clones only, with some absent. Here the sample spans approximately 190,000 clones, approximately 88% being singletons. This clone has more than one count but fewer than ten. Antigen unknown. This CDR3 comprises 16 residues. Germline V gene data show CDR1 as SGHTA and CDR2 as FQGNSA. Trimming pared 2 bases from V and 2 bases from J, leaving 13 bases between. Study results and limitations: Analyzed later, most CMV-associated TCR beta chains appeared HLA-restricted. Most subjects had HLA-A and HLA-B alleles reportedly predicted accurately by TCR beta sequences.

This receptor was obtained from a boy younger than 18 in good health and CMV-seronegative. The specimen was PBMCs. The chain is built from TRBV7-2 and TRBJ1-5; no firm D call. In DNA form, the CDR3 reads TGTGCCAGCAGCTTATACGCAGGAACGGGCAATCAGCCCCAGCATTTT. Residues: CASSLYAGTGNQPQHF.